Listed here are 14 T cell receptor beta chains from one sample, sequenced in a study of T-cell reconstitution after alpha-beta-depleted transplantation in children. A TCRbeta library incorporating unique molecular identifiers was prepared. Each CDR3 protein gets one entry after TCRdb re-called the PCR reads with MiXCR. The sample has about 230,000 distinct CDR3 sequences, 9% to 10% seen once. Sequences were derived from PBMCs from the stem cell graft donor, sampled from the stem cell graft. The receptor set was obtained from a human donor who donated a stem cell graft to a child with SCID.

In its sample, this clonotype was seen many times. This sequence joins TRBV20-1 and TRBJ1-1; D might be TRBD1 (5 bases). V lost 8 bases to trimming and J lost 2 bases, with 15 bases between them. CDR3 length: 13 amino acids. Germline CDR1 reads DFQATT; CDR2 reads SNEGSKA (reference sequence). CDR3 amino acids: CSTSQGINTEAFF. The CDR3 DNA reads as TGCAGTACCAGCCAGGGTATAAACACTGAAGCTTTCTTT.

This clonotype was detected many times. The chain links TRBV5-1 to TRBJ1-3; tentative D call: TRBD1 (5 bases). Trimming left V 3 bases short and J 2 bases short, with 12 bases between. The CDR3 length is 15 residues. Germline CDR1 and CDR2: SGHRS and YFSETQ. CDR3 DNA: TGCGCCAGCAGCTCTCGGATGGGGGCTGGAAACACCATATATTTT. This encodes CASSSRMGAGNTIYF.

This clonotype appeared many times. This rearrangement joins TRBV20-1 to TRBJ2-7; 11 bases map to TRBD2. The V segment lost 1 base and the J segment 3 bases; nucleotides outside the gene matches: 14. The CDR3 extends over 18 amino acids. Germline CDR1 DFQATT, CDR2 SNEGSKA (reference sequence). CDR3 nucleotides: TGCAGTGCTAGAGGCGGGACTAGCGGACCGTATTGGCTCTACGAGCAGTACTTC. This gives the protein CSARGGTSGPYWLYEQYF.

This clonotype was recorded at least ten times. J is TRBJ1-3 and V is TRBV4-1, with TRBD1 as a possible D gene (6 bases). The CDR3 covers 20 residues. The V gene's germline CDR1 is MGHRA and CDR2 YSYEKL. V was shortened by 0 bases and J by 0 bases, with 21 bases between the two germline ends. CDR3 residues: CASSQDNGGLPNFSGNTIYF. The CDR3 nucleotides read TGCGCCAGCAGCCAAGACAATGGGGGGCTTCCCAACTTCTCTGGAAACACCATATATTTT.

Ten or more counts support this clonotype. The chain links TRBV5-1 to TRBJ2-7; 7 bases line up with TRBD2. Germline CDR1 reads SGHRS; CDR2 reads YFSETQ. The CDR3 is 15 residues long. The J segment lost 6 bases and the V segment lost 0 bases, leaving 9 bases of the junction unmatched. CDR3 bases: TGCGCCAGCAGCTTGGAAGGGAGGGCCCCCAGCGAGCAGTACTTC. It codes for CASSLEGRAPSEQYF.

This clonotype was counted at least ten times. The chain uses TRBV29-1 and TRBJ1-2; D possibly corresponds to TRBD1 (5 bases). The V gene lost 4 bases and the J gene lost 5 bases, with 8 bases spanning the gap. The germline gives CDR1 SQVTM, CDR2 ANQGSEA. This CDR3 is 11 amino acids long. The CDR3 protein is CSVVRGYGYTF. In nucleotides, the CDR3 is TGCAGCGTTGTGCGGGGGTATGGCTACACCTTC.

This clonotype was counted ten times or more. This chain links TRBV5-1 with TRBJ2-7; D perhaps matches TRBD2 (6 bases). Germline CDR1 is SGHRS and CDR2 is YFSETQ. Trimming left V 8 bases short and J 0 bases short, with 21 bases between. This CDR3 spans 16 amino acids. CDR3 region: CASSRDTRTSSYEQYF. The CDR3 DNA follows: TGCGCCAGTTCGCGGGATACTAGGACGAGCTCCTACGAGCAGTACTTC.

This clonotype was observed many times. The chain uses TRBV3-1 and TRBJ2-5; the D is unclear. The CDR3 contains 13 residues. Germline V gene lookup returns CDR1 LGHDT and CDR2 YNNKEL (reference sequence). Between the trimmed V and J ends, which lost 0 bases and 1 base, there was a span of 3 bases. CDR3 in DNA: TGTGCCAGCAGCCAAGACTCCCAAGAGACCCAGTACTTC. Translated, it gives CASSQDSQETQYF.

This clonotype was detected many times. The rearrangement uses TRBV2 and TRBJ1-2; TRBD1 matches at 7 bases. The length of the CDR3 is 16 residues. CDR1 is SNHLY, CDR2 FYNNEI, per germline. With 2 bases clipped from V and 4 bases from J, the junction kept 10 bases outside the gene matches. The CDR3 DNA sequence: TGTGCCAGCAGTGAATCCGGAATAAGACAGGGCTATGGCTACACCTTC. Translating gives CASSESGIRQGYGYTF.

This clonotype has a handful of counts. The chain combines TRBV7-9 with TRBJ1-2; no reliable D call. The CDR3 has 16 residues. The V gene lost 5 bases and the J gene lost 6 bases, with 22 bases spanning the gap. CDR1 SEHNR and CDR2 FQNEAQ come from the germline V gene (reference sequence). The CDR3 bases are TGTGCCAGCAGCCCTCGGCTCCGGCGAAGAACAAATGGCTACACCTTC. Protein: CASSPRLRRRTNGYTF.

This clonotype was seen many times. The gene calls are TRBV2 and TRBJ1-6; D is perhaps TRBD1 (5 bases). The CDR3 is 15 residues long. From germline, CDR1 is SNHLY and CDR2 FYNNEI. Trimming took off 8 bases at V and 4 bases at J, with 15 bases between the two ends. CDR3 sequence: CASAGRGTYNSPLHF. The DNA of the CDR3 is TGTGCCAGCGCGGGGAGGGGCACTTATAATTCACCCCTCCACTTT. The whole variable domain, remainder taken from reference TRBV2 and TRBJ1-6, is EPEVTQTPSHQVTQMGQEVILRCVPISNHLYFYWYRQILGQKVEFLVSFYNNEISEKSEIFDDQFSVERPDGSNFTLKIRSTKLEDSAMYFCASAGRGTYNSPLHFGNGTRLTVT.

The sample holds many counts of this clonotype. The chain uses TRBV20-1 and TRBJ2-3, with 9 bases identical to TRBD2. The V gene end was trimmed by 8 bases and the J gene end by 6 bases; junction bases not matched to a gene: 12. CDR1 and CDR2 from the germline V gene are DFQATT and SNEGSKA (reference sequence). The CDR3 has 14 amino acids. CDR3 nucleotides: TGCAGTTTCTCAGGGAGCGGGGGGCCGGATACGCAGTATTTT. Amino acid sequence: CSFSGSGGPDTQYF.

This clonotype showed up many times. The J gene is TRBJ1-4, the V gene TRBV5-1; 7 nucleotides match TRBD1. This CDR3 comprises 13 residues. Germline-derived CDR1 and CDR2 are SGHRS and YFSETQ. With 4 bases clipped from V and 5 bases from J, the junction kept 2 bases outside the gene matches. The CDR3 bases are TGCGCCAGCAGCCGACAGGGAAATGAAAAACTGTTTTTT. It yields the protein CASSRQGNEKLFF.

V usage is TRBV28 and J usage is TRBJ2-5, with a weak D call TRBD2 (6 bases). Trimming took 5 bases from V and 5 from J, leaving 15 bases between them. Germline V gives CDR1 MDHEN, CDR2 SYDVKM. This CDR3 contains 14 residues. The CDR3 sequence: CASSSPSGRETQYF. The DNA for the CDR3 is TGTGCCAGCAGTAGCCCCTCGGGGAGGGAGACCCAGTACTTC.